These T cell receptor beta chains were read from a single sample in a study of patients and donors after allogeneic stem cell transplantation. TCRdb called the RT-PCR reads again in MiXCR, with one record for every CDR3 protein. The table records 200,000 to 250,000 distinct CDR3 sequences, 11% to 15% of them present only once. Input material: blood, either unsorted or a sorted T cell fraction (not recorded which). The source is a human donor who was either an allogeneic HSCT recipient or a stem cell or donor lymphocyte infusion donor (not recorded which). It is not recorded whose cells these are; they may come from a transplant donor. Both conserved end residues are part of each CDR3. A D gene is named only where the DNA matches it firmly. Clone size, where shown, is once, few, many, or a class for clones that have expanded.

-,TRBJ2-5,many,TRBV6-1,TGTGCCAGCAGTGAAGGAATCTTCGGGGAGACCCAGTACTTC,CASSEGIFGETQYF
-,TRBJ2-3,-,TRBV6-1,TGTGCCAGCAACCCCTCGGACAGATACACAGATACGCAGTATTTT,CASNPSDRYTDTQYF
-,TRBJ1-3,few,TRBV3-1,TGTGCCAGCAGCCAAGAAAGGGGAGAGAGGAGCACCATATATTTT,CASSQERGERSTIYF
TRBD2,TRBJ2-5,-,TRBV20-1,TGCAGTGCTGAAGCGGGAGAGTACCAAGAGACCCAGTACTTC,CSAEAGEYQETQYF
-,TRBJ1-3,-,TRBV5-1,TGCGCCAGCAGCTTGGAGGGACATGGTGGAAACACCATATATTTT,CASSLEGHGGNTIYF
-,TRBJ2-5,-,TRBV7-3,TGTGCCAGCAGCTTTCATACAGATAGTATACAAGAGACCCAGTACTTC,CASSFHTDSIQETQYF
-,TRBJ2-3,many,TRBV5-1,TGCGCCAGCAGCTTCGTGGGGGCCGCAGATACGCAGTATTTT,CASSFVGAADTQYF
-,TRBJ2-1,few,TRBV11-3,TGTGCCAGCAGCTTGGCCCCGACTGGCCACACTTACAATGAGCAGTTCTTC,CASSLAPTGHTYNEQFF
-,TRBJ2-5,-,TRBV5-1,TGCGCCAGCAGACAAATGTCGGAGACCCAGTACTTC,CASRQMSETQYF
TRBD2,TRBJ2-2,-,TRBV18,TGTGCCAGCTCACCCCTGTCGTTGCGCGGGGGGTACACCGGGGAGCTGTTTTTT,CASSPLSLRGGYTGELFF
TRBD1,TRBJ1-2,-,TRBV11-2,TGTGCCAGCAGACCTGACAGGGCTGTGAGTTCAACTAACTATGGCTACACCTTC,CASRPDRAVSSTNYGYTF
-,TRBJ1-3,many,TRBV12-3/TRBV12-4,TGTGCCAGCAGTCTCGGACGGCCCGGAGCTGGAAACACCATATATTTT,CASSLGRPGAGNTIYF
-,TRBJ2-7,-,TRBV19,TGTGCCAGTAGTATACCAGAGTACGAGCAGTACTTC,CASSIPEYEQYF
TRBD2,TRBJ2-5,few,TRBV7-2,TGTGCCAGCAGCTTTAGCGGGGGGGTCCAAGGGGAGACCCAGTACTTC,CASSFSGGVQGETQYF
TRBD2,TRBJ2-7,few,TRBV11-2,TGTGCCAGCAGCTTATCCCGGTCGGGAGCGGGGAGCTCCTACGAGCAGTACTTC,CASSLSRSGAGSSYEQYF
-,TRBJ2-7,few,TRBV7-8,TGTGCCAGCAGCCCAGGACAGCCCTCCTACGAGCAGTACTTC,CASSPGQPSYEQYF
-,TRBJ1-2,few,TRBV7-9,TGTGCCAGCGCCCCGTCTAGGGGTTATGGCTACACCTTC,CASAPSRGYGYTF
TRBD1,TRBJ1-4,few,TRBV5-1,TGCGCCAGCTCCCCGACAGGGGATGAAAAACTGTTTTTT,CASSPTGDEKLFF
-,TRBJ2-5,few,TRBV20-1,TGCAGTGCTAGAGATCAAGCAGGGTTGGAGACCCAGTACTTC,CSARDQAGLETQYF
TRBD1,TRBJ1-2,-,TRBV7-8,TGTGCCAGCAGCCAATCGACAGGGGTCAACTATGGCTACACCTTC,CASSQSTGVNYGYTF
-,TRBJ1-5,-,TRBV29-1,TGCAGCGTTGGATTAGGGTACAATCAGCCCCAGCATTTT,CSVGLGYNQPQHF
-,TRBJ2-2,few,TRBV3-1,TGTGCCAGCAGCCAAGACCTGAACACCGGGGAGCTGTTTTTT,CASSQDLNTGELFF
TRBD1,TRBJ2-7,many,TRBV18,TGTGCCAGCTCACGTTCCGGGACAGGTCATAATTCCTACGAGCAGTACTTC,CASSRSGTGHNSYEQYF
-,TRBJ2-4,-,TRBV20-1,TGCAGTGCTAGTACCCCCCATCTAGCCAAAAACATTCAGTACTTC,CSASTPHLAKNIQYF
-,TRBJ1-6,few,TRBV5-1,TGCGCCAGCAGCTTGGCCTTCAGGGGTTATTCACCCCTCCACTTT,CASSLAFRGYSPLHF
TRBD1,TRBJ2-1,-,TRBV20-1,TGCAGTGCCGTGACAGGGGGCCGGCCGAATGAGCAGTTCTTC,CSAVTGGRPNEQFF
TRBD1,TRBJ2-1,-,TRBV30,TGTGCCTGGAGTACAGGGGCTTTTTACAATGAGCAGTTCTTC,CAWSTGAFYNEQFF
-,TRBJ1-1,-,TRBV20-1,TGCAGTTTAGGGAGGGGCACTGAAGCTTTCTTT,CSLGRGTEAFF
TRBD1,TRBJ2-7,-,TRBV6-1,TGTGCCAGCAGTGACCGGGACAGACTCTCCTACGAGCAGTACTTC,CASSDRDRLSYEQYF
-,TRBJ2-6,many,TRBV19,TGTGCGTCGGGAGACATCGCTTCTGGGGCCAACGTCCTGACTTTC,CASGDIASGANVLTF
-,TRBJ2-5,-,TRBV29-1,TGCAGCGTTGGAAATCGGGGGGCAGGAGAGACCCAGTACTTC,CSVGNRGAGETQYF
TRBD1,TRBJ2-5,few,TRBV4-1,TGCGCCAGCAGCCGAGACAGGGGTTCTGGCGAGACCCAGTACTTC,CASSRDRGSGETQYF
TRBD1,TRBJ2-7,many,TRBV20-1,TGCAGTGCTAGCCCAGACAGGGCCCCCTACGAGCAGTACTTC,CSASPDRAPYEQYF
-,TRBJ2-1,many,TRBV5-6,TGTGCCAGCAGCTTGGAGATGAGGGGCCGGGGAGAGTTCTTC,CASSLEMRGRGEFF
-,TRBJ1-1,many,TRBV30,TGTGCCTGGAGTCCGGGGAACACTGAAGCTTTCTTT,CAWSPGNTEAFF
-,TRBJ1-2,few,TRBV2,TGTGCCAGCAGTGAACGCGCGGGGGCGTCGGGTGGCTACACCTTC,CASSERAGASGGYTF
-,TRBJ1-2,few,TRBV12-3/TRBV12-4,TGTGCCAGCGTAGGGGTGGACTATGGCTACACCTTC,CASVGVDYGYTF
-,TRBJ1-3,many,TRBV5-1,TGCGCCAGCAGCTCGGACGGGCTCTCTGGAAACACCATATATTTT,CASSSDGLSGNTIYF
-,TRBJ2-2,-,TRBV3-1,TGTGCCAGCAGCCAAGATTACCTCACCGGGGAGCTGTTTTTT,CASSQDYLTGELFF
TRBD2,TRBJ2-7,many,TRBV27,TGTGCCAGCAGTTTATTTGCGGGAGGCCTTGGGTACGAGCAGTACTTC,CASSLFAGGLGYEQYF
-,TRBJ1-6,few,TRBV9,TGTGCCAGCAGCGTAGAGCGGGGTCGTAATTCACCCCTCCACTTT,CASSVERGRNSPLHF
-,TRBJ2-6,-,TRBV6-2/TRBV6-3,TGTGCCAGCAGTTATAGTTCGTCTAGGACAGAGAGAAGGTCTGGGGCCAACGTCCTGACTTTC,CASSYSSSRTERRSGANVLTF
TRBD2,TRBJ2-7,-,TRBV12-3/TRBV12-4,TGTGCCAGCAGGGTAGCGGGCCCATCCTACGAGCAGTACTTC,CASRVAGPSYEQYF
-,TRBJ1-1,few,TRBV30,TGTGCCTGGAGTCCCACTCTCAGGGTATTGACCAACACTGAAGCTTTCTTT,CAWSPTLRVLTNTEAFF
-,TRBJ2-7,many,TRBV7-2,TGTGCCAGCAGCTTACAACGTGGCTACGAGCAGTACTTC,CASSLQRGYEQYF
-,TRBJ2-7,-,TRBV12-3/TRBV12-4,TGTGCCAGCAGTTTAGGACCGGGGGAGCAGTACTTC,CASSLGPGEQYF
-,TRBJ1-6,few,TRBV5-1,TGCGCCAGCAGCCTTACTGGGATGGGGCAAAATTCACCCCTCCACTTT,CASSLTGMGQNSPLHF
-,TRBJ1-5,many,TRBV20-1,TGCAGTGCTAGAGATTCCCGCGGCAATCAGCCCCAGCATTTT,CSARDSRGNQPQHF
TRBD1,TRBJ1-1,-,TRBV20-1,TGCAGTGCTAGACCCGGGACAGGAGAGGGTGAAGCTTTCTTT,CSARPGTGEGEAFF